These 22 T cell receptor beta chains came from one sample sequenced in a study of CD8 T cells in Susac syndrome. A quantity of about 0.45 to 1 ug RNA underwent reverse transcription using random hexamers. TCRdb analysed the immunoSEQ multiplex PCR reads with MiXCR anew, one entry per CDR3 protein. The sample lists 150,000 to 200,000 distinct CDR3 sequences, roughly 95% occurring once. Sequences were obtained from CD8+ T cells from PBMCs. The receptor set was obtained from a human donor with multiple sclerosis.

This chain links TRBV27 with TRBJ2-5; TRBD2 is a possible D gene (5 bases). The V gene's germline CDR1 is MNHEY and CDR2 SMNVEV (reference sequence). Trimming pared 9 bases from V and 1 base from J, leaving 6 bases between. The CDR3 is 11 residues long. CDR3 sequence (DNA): TGTGCCAGGGACTTCCAAGAGACCCAGTACTTC. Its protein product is CARDFQETQYF.

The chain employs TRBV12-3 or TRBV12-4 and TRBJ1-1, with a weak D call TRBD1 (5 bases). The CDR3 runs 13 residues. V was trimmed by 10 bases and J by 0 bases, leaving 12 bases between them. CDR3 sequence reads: CANRQGLNTEAFF. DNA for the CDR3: TGTGCCAACAGGCAGGGCCTGAACACTGAAGCTTTCTTT.

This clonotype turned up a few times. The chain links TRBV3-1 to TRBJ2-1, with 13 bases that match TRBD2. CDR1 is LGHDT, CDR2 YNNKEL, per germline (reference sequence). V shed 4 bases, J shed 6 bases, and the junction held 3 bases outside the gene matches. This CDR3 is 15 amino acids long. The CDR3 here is CASSPGLAGVNEQFF. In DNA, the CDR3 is TGTGCCAGCAGCCCCGGACTAGCGGGAGTCAATGAGCAGTTCTTC.

The CDR3, as DNA: TGTGCCAGCAGCCAAGATCTTAAATTTTACGGACAGGCAGGCACAGATACGCAGTATTTT. It translates to CASSQDLKFYGQAGTDTQYF. V and J are TRBV4-2 and TRBJ2-3; 7 bases are a match to TRBD1. V lost 0 bases to trimming and J lost 1 base; unmatched junction nucleotides: 16. This CDR3 comprises 20 residues. Germline loops: CDR1 LGHNA, CDR2 YNFKEQ.

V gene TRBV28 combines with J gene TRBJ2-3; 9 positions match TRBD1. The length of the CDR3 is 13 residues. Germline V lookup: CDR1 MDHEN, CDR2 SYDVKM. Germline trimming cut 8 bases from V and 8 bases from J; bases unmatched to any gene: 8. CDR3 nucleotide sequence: TGTGCCAGCGGAACAGGGGGCGGGGGTACGCAGTATTTT. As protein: CASGTGGGGTQYF.

The CDR3 coding sequence is TGTGCCAGCAGCGTCACCGTTAACGATCAGCCCCAGCATTTT. Amino acid sequence: CASSVTVNDQPQHF. The V call is TRBV9, the J call TRBJ1-5; D unclear. Trimming took off 2 bases at V and 5 bases at J, with 11 bases between the two ends. The CDR3 covers 14 residues. Germline CDR1 reads SGDLS; CDR2 reads YYNGEE.

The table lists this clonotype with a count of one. DNA of the CDR3: TGCGCCAGCAGCCAAGACGAGGCTAGCGGGAGAAGCTTCTACAATGAGCAGTTCTTC. Amino acid sequence: CASSQDEASGRSFYNEQFF. The V and J genes are TRBV4-1 and TRBJ2-1; TRBD2 matches at 10 bases. The CDR3 extends over 19 amino acids. CDR1 MGHRA and CDR2 YSYEKL come from the germline V gene. V dropped 0 bases and J dropped 3; count of bases not matched to a gene: 11.

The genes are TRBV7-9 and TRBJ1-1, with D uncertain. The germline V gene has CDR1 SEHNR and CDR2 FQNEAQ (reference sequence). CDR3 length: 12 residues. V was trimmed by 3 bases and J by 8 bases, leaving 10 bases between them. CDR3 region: CASSFPRSEAFF. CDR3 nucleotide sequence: TGTGCCAGCAGCTTTCCCCGTTCCGAAGCTTTCTTT.

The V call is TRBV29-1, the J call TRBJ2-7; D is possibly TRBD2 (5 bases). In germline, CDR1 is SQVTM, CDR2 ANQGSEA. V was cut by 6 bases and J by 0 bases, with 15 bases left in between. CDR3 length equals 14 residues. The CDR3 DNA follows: TGCAGCGTGAGAGGCGGGCGGCACTCCTACGAGCAGTACTTC. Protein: CSVRGGRHSYEQYF.

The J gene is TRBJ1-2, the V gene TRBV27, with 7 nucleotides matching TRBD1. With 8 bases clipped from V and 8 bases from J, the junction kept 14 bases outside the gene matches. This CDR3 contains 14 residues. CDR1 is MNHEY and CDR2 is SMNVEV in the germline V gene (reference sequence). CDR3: CASRSTGSAMGYTF. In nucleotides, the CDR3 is TGTGCCAGCCGGTCGACAGGGTCCGCCATGGGCTACACCTTC.

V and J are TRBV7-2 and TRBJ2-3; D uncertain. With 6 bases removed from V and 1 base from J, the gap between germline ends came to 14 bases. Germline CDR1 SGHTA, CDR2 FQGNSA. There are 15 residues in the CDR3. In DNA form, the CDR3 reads TGTGCCAGCAGGGATCTAGGATGGGGCACAGATACGCAGTATTTT. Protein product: CASRDLGWGTDTQYF.

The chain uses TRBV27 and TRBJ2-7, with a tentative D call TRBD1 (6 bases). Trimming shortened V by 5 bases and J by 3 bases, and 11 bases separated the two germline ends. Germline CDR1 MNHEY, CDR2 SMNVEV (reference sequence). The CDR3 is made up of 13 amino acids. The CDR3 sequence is CASSRGTVYEQYF. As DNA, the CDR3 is TGTGCCAGCAGTAGGGGGACCGTCTACGAGCAGTACTTC.

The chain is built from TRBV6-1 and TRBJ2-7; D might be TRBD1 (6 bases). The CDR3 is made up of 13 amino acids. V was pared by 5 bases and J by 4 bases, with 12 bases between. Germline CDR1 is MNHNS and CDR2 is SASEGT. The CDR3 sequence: CASSQVQGYEQYF. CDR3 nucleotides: TGTGCCAGCAGTCAAGTACAGGGTTACGAGCAGTACTTC.

The CDR3 DNA reads TGCGCCAGCAGCCAAGGGGGGGAAGCCCTCTACAATGAGCAGTTCTTC. Protein: CASSQGGEALYNEQFF. The rearrangement joins TRBV4-1 to TRBJ2-1; possibly TRBD2 for D (6 bases). V dropped 1 base and J dropped 3 bases, with 13 bases sitting between them. Looked up from germline, CDR1 is MGHRA and CDR2 is YSYEKL. The CDR3 sequence is 16 residues long.

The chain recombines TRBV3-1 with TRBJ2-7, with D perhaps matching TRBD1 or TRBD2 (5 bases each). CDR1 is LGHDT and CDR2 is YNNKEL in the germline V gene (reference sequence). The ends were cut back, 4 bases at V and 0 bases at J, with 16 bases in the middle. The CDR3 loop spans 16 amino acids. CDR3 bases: TGTGCCAGCAGCCTCCCCCCAGGGAGCCCCTCCTACGAGCAGTACTTC. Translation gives CASSLPPGSPSYEQYF.

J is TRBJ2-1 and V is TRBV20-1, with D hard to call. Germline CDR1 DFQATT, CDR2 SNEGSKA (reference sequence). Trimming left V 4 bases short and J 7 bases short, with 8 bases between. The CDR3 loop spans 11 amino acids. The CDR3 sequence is CSATDVNEQFF. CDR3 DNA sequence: TGCAGTGCTACCGACGTAAATGAGCAGTTCTTC.

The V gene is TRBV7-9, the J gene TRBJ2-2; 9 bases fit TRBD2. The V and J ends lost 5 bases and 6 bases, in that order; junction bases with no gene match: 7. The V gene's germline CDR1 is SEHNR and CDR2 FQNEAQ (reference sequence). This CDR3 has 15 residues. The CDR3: CASSVVAGVSGELFF. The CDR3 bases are TGTGCCAGCAGCGTTGTAGCGGGAGTATCCGGGGAGCTGTTTTTT.

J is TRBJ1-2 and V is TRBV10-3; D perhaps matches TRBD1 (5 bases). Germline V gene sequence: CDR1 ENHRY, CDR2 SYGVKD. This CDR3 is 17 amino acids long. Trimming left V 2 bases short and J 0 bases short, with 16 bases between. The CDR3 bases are TGTGCCATCAGTGAGAGGGGTGGGGTAGGACCTAACTATGGCTACACCTTC. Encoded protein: CAISERGGVGPNYGYTF.

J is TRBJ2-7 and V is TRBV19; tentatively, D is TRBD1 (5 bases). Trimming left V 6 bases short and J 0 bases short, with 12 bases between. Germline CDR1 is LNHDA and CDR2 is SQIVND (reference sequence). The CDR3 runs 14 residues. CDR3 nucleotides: TGTGCCAGTAGAAAAACAGGAGTCTCCTACGAGCAGTACTTC. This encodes CASRKTGVSYEQYF.

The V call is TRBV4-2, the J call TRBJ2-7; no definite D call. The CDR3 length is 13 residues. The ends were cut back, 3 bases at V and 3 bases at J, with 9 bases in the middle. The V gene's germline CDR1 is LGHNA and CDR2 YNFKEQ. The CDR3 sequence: CASSQRPIYEQYF. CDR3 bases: TGTGCCAGCAGCCAGCGTCCGATCTACGAGCAGTACTTC.

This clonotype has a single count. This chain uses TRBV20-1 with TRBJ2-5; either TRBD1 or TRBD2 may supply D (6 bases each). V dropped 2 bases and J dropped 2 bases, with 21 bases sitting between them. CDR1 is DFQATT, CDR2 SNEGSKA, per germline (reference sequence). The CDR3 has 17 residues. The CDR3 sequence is CSARNLRTGGVQETQYF. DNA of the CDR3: TGCAGTGCTAGAAACCTACGGACCGGGGGCGTACAAGAGACCCAGTACTTC.

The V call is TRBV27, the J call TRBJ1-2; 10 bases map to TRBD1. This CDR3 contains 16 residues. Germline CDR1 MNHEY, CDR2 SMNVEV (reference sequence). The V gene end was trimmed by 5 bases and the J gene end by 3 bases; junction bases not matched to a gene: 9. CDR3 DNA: TGTGCCAGCAGTACGACAGGGGGCTTAGGGGACTATGGCTACACCTTC. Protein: CASSTTGGLGDYGYTF.